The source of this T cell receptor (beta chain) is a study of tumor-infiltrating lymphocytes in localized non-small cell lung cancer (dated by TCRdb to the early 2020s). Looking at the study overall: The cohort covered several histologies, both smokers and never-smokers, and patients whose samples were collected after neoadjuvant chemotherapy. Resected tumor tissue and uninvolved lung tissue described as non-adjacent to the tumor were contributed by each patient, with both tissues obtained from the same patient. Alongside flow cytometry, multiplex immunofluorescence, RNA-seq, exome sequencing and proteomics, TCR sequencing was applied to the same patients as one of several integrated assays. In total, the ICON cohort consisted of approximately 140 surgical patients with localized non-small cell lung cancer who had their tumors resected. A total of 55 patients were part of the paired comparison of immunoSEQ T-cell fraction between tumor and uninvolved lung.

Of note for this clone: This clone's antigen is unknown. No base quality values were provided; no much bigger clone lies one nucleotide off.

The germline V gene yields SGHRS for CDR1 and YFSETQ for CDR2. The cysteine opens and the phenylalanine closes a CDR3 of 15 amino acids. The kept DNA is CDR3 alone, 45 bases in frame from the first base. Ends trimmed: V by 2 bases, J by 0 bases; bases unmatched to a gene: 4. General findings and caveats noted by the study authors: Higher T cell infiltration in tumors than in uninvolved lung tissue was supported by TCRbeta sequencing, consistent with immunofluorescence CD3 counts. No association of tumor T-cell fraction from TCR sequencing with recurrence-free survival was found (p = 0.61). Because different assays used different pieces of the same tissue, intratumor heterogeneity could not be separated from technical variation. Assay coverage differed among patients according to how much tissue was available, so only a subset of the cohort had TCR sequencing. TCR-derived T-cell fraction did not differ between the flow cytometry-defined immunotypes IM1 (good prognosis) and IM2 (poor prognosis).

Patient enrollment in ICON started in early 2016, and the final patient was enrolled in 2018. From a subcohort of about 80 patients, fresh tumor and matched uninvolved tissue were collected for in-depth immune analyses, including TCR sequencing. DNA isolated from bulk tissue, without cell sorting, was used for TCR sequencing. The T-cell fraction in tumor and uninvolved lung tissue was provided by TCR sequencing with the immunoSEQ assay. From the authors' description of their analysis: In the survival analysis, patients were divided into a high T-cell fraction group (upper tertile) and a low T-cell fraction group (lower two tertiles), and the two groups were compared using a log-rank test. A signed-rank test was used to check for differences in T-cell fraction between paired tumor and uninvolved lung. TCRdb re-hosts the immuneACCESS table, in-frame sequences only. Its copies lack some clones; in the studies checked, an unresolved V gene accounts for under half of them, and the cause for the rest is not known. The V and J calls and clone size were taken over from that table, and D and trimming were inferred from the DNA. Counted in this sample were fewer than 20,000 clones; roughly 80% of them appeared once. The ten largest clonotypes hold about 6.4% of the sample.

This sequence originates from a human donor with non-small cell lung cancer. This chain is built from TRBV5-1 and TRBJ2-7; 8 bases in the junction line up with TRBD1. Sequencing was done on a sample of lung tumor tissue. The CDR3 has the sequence CASSFGTGHSYEQYF. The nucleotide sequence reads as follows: TGCGCCAGCAGCTTCGGGACAGGACACTCCTACGAGCAGTACTTC.